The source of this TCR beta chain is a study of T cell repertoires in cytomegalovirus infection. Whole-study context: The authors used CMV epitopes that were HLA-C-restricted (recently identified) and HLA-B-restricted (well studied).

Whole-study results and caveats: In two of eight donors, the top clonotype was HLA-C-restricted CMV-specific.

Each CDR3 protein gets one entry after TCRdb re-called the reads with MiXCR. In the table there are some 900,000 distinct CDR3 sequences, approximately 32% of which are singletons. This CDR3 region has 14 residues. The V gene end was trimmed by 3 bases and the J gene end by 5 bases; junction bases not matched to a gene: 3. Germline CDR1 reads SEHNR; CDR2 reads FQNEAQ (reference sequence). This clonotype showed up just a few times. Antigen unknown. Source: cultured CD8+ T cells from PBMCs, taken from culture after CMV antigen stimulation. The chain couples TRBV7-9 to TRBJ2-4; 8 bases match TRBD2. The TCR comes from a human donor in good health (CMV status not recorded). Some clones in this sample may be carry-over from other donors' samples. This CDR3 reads CASSLGLGQNIQYF. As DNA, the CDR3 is TGTGCCAGCAGCTTGGGACTAGGCCAAAACATTCAGTACTTC.